Following are 6 T cell receptor beta chains from one sample sequenced in a study of blood T cell repertoires in COVID-19. The data were produced by immunoSEQ multiplex PCR, yet TCRdb's version contains in-frame clones alone and is incomplete. The sample lists about 76,000 clones, 90% to 95% occurring once. Material: peripheral blood. These receptors all come from a human donor in a cohort sampled during active COVID-19.

V gene TRBV28 combines with J gene TRBJ1-2, with 8 positions matching TRBD1. V lost 4 bases and J lost 4; bases outside the gene matches: 2. CDR1 is MDHEN, CDR2 SYDVKM, per germline. This CDR3 contains 13 residues. CDR3 in amino acids: CASSYRGGYGYTF. In nucleotides, the CDR3 is TGTGCCAGCAGTTACAGGGGGGGCTATGGCTACACCTTC.

V gene TRBV2 combines with J gene TRBJ2-1; 12 bases are shared with TRBD2. The CDR3 spans 16 residues. Trimming took 1 base from V and 5 from J; bases not matched to a gene: 3. Germline CDR1 reads SNHLY; CDR2 reads FYNNEI. This CDR3 reads CASSEVGLAGNNEQFF. The CDR3, as DNA: TGTGCCAGCAGTGAAGTCGGACTAGCGGGGAACAATGAGCAGTTCTTC.

This chain joins TRBV6-2 or TRBV6-3 and TRBJ1-2; tentatively, D is TRBD1 (6 bases). The ends were cut back, 5 bases at V and 4 bases at J, with 14 bases in the middle. CDR3 size: 14 residues. The germline V gene has CDR1 MNHEY and CDR2 SVGEGT. The CDR3 sequence is CASSPPGGLYGYTF. DNA for the CDR3: TGTGCCAGCAGTCCCCCCGGGGGGCTCTATGGCTACACCTTC.

The V gene is TRBV4-3, the J gene TRBJ2-5, with TRBD1 identical over 9 bases. Germline V gene data show CDR1 as LGHNA and CDR2 as YSLEER. This CDR3 contains 14 residues. Losses at the gene ends were 3 bases for V and 4 bases for J; bases not matched to a gene: 3. Here the CDR3 DNA reads TGCGCCAGCAGCCATACAGGGGGCGGAGAGACCCAGTACTTC. It encodes CASSHTGGGETQYF.

The chain recombines TRBV5-1 with TRBJ1-2, with D uncertain. Trimming removed 4 bases at V and 8 bases at J, with 15 bases between. Per the germline V gene, CDR1 is SGHRS and CDR2 is YFSETQ. The CDR3 spans 13 residues. The CDR3, as DNA: TGCGCCAGCAGCACCCGGACGGGAGGGGGCTACACCTTC. It specifies CASSTRTGGGYTF.

The rearrangement uses TRBV7-8 and TRBJ2-7, with TRBD1 as a possible D gene (6 bases). The CDR3 consists of 14 residues. Germline CDR1 SGHVS, CDR2 FQNEAQ. Trimming removed 1 base from V and 2 bases from J, with 9 bases in between. The CDR3 nucleotides read TGTGCCAGCAGCTTAGTAGGGACAACCTACGAGCAGTACTTC. This sequence encodes CASSLVGTTYEQYF.